This T cell receptor (beta chain) was retrieved from a study of T cell clonality in common variable immunodeficiency. General study results and limits: Repertoire-complication correlations in CVID were limited by patient heterogeneity. CVID subjects showed higher TCRbeta clonality than healthy controls.

CVID and control samples used equivalent genomic DNA input. Generated by immunoSEQ multiplex PCR, the TCRdb table keeps only in-frame clones and is missing some. The sample holds around 39,000 clones, and no clone turns up only once. Germline V CDR1 and CDR2: SGHVS, FNYEAQ. The CDR3 consists of 14 residues. This clone was recorded a few times. Antigen: not known. The read finishes 3 residues shy of the CDR3 end, and the germline J gene is used to complete it. Most patients and controls had Caucasian heritage. This receptor was obtained from a person aged 18 to 75 in good health. The rearrangement uses TRBV7-6 and TRBJ2-3; D is unresolved. Input material: peripheral blood mononuclear cells. The sequenced CDR3 bases are TGTGCCAGCAGCACTCGACAACCACAAGAGACG. Encoded protein: CASSTRQPQET. The complete CDR3 reads CASSTRQPQETQYF.